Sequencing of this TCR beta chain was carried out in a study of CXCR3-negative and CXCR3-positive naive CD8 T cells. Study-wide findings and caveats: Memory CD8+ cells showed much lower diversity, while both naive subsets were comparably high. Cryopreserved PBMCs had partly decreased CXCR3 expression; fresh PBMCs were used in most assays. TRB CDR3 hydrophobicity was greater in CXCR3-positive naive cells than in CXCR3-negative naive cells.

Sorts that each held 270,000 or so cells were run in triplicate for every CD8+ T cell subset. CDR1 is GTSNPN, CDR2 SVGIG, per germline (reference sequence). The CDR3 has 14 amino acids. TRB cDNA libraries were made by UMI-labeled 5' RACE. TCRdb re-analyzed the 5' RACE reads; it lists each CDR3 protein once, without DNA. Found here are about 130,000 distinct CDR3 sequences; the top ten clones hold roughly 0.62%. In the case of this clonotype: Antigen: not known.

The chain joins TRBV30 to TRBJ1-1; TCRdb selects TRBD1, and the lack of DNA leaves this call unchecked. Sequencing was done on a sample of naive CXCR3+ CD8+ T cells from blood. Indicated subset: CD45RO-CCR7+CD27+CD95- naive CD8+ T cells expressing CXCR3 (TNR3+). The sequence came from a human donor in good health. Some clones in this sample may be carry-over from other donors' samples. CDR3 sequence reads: CAWSVLHGTTEAFF.